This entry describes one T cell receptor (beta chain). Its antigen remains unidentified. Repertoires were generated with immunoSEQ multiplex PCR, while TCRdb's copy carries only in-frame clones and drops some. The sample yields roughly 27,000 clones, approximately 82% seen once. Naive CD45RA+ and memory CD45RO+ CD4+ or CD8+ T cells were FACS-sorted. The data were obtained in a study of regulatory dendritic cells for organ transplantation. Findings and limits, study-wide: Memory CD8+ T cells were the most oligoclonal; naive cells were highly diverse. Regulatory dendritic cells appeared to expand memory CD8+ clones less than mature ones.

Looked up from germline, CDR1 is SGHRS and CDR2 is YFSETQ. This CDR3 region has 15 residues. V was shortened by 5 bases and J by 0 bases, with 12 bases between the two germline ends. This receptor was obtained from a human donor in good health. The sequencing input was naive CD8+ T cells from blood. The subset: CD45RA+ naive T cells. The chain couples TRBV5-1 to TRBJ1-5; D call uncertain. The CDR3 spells CASRPDGDSNQPQHF. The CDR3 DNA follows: TGCGCCAGCAGGCCTGACGGGGATAGCAATCAGCCCCAGCATTTT. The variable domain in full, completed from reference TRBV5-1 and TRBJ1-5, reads KAGVTQTPRYLIKTRGQQVTLSCSPISGHRSVSWYQQTPGQGLQFLFEYFSETQRNKGNFPGRFSGRQFSNSRSEMNVSTLELGDSALYLCASRPDGDSNQPQHFGDGTRLSIL.